A selection of T cell receptor beta chains follows, all from one sample in a study of Ad26.COV2.S vaccination and SARS-CoV-2 variants. Assay used: immunoSEQ multiplex PCR; TCRdb lists only in-frame clones, some missing. The sample yields about 680,000 clones, 89% seen once. The sequencing used peripheral blood, collected in a trial of Ad26.COV2.S vaccine versus placebo. Source of these receptors: a person aged 18-65 years who received the Ad26.COV2.S COVID-19 vaccine or a placebo. Each CDR3 is given with its conserved first and last residue. Fields, in order: CDR3 DNA, CDR3 protein, D gene, V gene, J gene. The D gene is left open where the match is weak.

TGTGCCAGCTCGCCAGACCGCAGCTCCTACGAGCAGTACTTC,CASSPDRSSYEQYF,NA,TRBV18,TRBJ2-7
TGTGCCAGCAGCTTGGTCCAGGGACGCGTATCAGAGACCCAGTACTTC,CASSLVQGRVSETQYF,NA,TRBV7-2,TRBJ2-5
TGTGCTAGTGGTTTGGATCAGGGGGCTGGAGAGACCCAGTACTTC,CASGLDQGAGETQYF,TRBD1,TRBV12-5,TRBJ2-5
TGTGCCAGCAGGACCCGGGACAGGCCTCGCGAGCAGTACTTC,CASRTRDRPREQYF,TRBD1,TRBV27,TRBJ2-7
TGTGCCAGCAGCTTAGGGGGCGGCCATTGGGCAGATGGCTACACCTTC,CASSLGGGHWADGYTF,NA,TRBV7-2,TRBJ1-2
TGTGCCAGCAGTTGGACAGGGATCCACGAGCAGTACTTC,CASSWTGIHEQYF,TRBD1,TRBV27,TRBJ2-7
TGTGCCAGCAGCCCGAAACCTTCTCGGGGGGACCACGAGCAGTACTTC,CASSPKPSRGDHEQYF,TRBD2,TRBV7-2,TRBJ2-7
TGTGCCAGCAGCCAAGGGGGGCCCACCCTCCTACACTTT,CASSQGGPTLLHF,NA,TRBV3-1/TRBV3-2,TRBJ1-6
TGTGCCTGGAATCTGGCAGGGGGAAACACCATATATTTT,CAWNLAGGNTIYF,NA,TRBV30,TRBJ1-3
TGCGCCAGCAGCCAAGATAGGGGGGGCCTCCTTGAGCAGTTCTTC,CASSQDRGGLLEQFF,NA,TRBV4-1,TRBJ2-1